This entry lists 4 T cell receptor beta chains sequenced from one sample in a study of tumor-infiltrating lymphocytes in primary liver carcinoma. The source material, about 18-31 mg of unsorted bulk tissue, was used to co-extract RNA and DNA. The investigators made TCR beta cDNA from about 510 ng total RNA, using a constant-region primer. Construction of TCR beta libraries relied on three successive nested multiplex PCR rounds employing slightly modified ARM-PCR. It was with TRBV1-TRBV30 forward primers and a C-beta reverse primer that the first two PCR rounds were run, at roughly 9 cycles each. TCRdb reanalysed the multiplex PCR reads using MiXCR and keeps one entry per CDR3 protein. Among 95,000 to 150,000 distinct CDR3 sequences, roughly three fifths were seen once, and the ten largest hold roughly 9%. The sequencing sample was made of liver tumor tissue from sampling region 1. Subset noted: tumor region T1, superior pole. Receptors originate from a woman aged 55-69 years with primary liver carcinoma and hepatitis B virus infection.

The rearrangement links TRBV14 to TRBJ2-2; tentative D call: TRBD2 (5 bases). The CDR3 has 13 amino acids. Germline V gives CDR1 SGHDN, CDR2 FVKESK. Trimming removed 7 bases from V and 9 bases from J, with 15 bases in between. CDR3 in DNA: TGTGCCAGCAATGCCAGCGGATACAGGGAGCTGTTTTTT. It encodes CASNASGYRELFF.

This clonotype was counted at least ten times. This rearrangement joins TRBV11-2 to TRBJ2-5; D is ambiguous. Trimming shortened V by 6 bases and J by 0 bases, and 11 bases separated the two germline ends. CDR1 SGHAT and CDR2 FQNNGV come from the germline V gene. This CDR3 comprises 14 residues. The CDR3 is CASRGLTYQETQYF. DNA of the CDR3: TGTGCCAGCAGGGGCCTCACGTACCAAGAGACCCAGTACTTC.

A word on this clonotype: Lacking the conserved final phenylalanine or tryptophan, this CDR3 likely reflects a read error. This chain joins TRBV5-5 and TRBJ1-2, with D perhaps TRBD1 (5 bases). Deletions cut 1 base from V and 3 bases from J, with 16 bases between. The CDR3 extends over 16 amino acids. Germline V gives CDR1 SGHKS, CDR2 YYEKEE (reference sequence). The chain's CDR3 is CASSLRQSTAHYGYTS. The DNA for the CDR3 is TGTGCCAGCAGCTTGCGACAGTCGACCGCCCACTATGGCTACACCTCC.

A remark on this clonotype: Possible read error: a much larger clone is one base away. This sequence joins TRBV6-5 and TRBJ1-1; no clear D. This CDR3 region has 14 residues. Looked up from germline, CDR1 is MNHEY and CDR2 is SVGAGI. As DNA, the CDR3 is TGTGTCAGCAGTTACTCAGGACCGAACACTGAAGCTTTCTTT. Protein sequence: CVSSYSGPNTEAFF.